This TCR beta chain was found in a study of radiation and T cells in renal cell carcinoma. Study-wide points: Dominant CDR3 motifs were more common in irradiated tumors than controls.

The method was immunoSEQ multiplex PCR; TCRdb's version includes in-frame clones alone and lacks a portion of them. The table includes fewer than 15,000 clones, roughly 65% detected once. Sample treatment: treatment-naive control, cytoreductive nephrectomy. The V gene end was trimmed by 1 base and the J gene end by 4 bases; junction bases not matched to a gene: 5. The CDR3 runs 16 residues. The V gene's germline CDR1 is SGHVS and CDR2 FQNEAQ. Details on this clone: What it binds is not known.

This clonotype was sampled from a woman aged 80 or over with renal cell carcinoma. This sample comprised tumor tissue, obtained from a patient whose treatment was nephrectomy without radiotherapy. This chain connects TRBV7-8 to TRBJ1-5; 9 bases agree with TRBD1. CDR3 sequence (DNA): TGTGCCAGCAGCTTAGTGGGGACAGGGATAAATCAGCCCCAGCATTTT. Residues: CASSLVGTGINQPQHF.